One and the same sample provided the 10 T cell receptor beta chains below, sequenced in a study of shared clonotypes between healthy human individuals (dated by TCRdb to the early 2020s). Receptor libraries were prepared by the immunoSEQ multiplex PCR assay. The immuneACCESS repertoire file appears here via TCRdb, limited to in-frame rearrangements. These files lack a portion of the clones; in checked studies, under half of the deficit traces to unresolved V genes, and the cause of the others is not known. The sample profile shows around 2.1 million clones; 90% to 97% of them were found once. Around 0.13% of the sample rests with the top ten. The sample was naive CD4+ T cells sorted from blood. Per the publication, the cell subset or site label means: CD45RA+ positively selected. Receptors were obtained from a young man in good health.

V usage is TRBV28 and J usage is TRBJ2-1; no clear D gene. The germline V gene has CDR1 MDHEN and CDR2 SYDVKM. V lost 3 bases and J lost 0, with 6 bases in between. The length of the CDR3 is 14 residues. CDR3 DNA: TGTGCCAGCAGTTTCGCATTCTCCTACAATGAGCAGTTCTTC. Protein: CASSFAFSYNEQFF. The complete variable domain, with remaining parts taken from reference TRBV28 and TRBJ2-1, reads DVKVTQSSRYLVKRTGEKVFLECVQDMDHENMFWYRQDPGLGLRLIYFSYDVKMKEKGDIPEGYSVSREKKERFSLILESASTNQTSMYLCASSFAFSYNEQFFGPGTRLTVL.

J is TRBJ1-1 and V is TRBV11-2; 7 bases fit TRBD1. Germline assignment: CDR1 SGHAT and CDR2 FQNNGV. The CDR3 is 13 residues long. The V gene end was trimmed by 11 bases and the J gene end by 7 bases; junction bases not matched to a gene: 13. The DNA of the CDR3 is TGTGCCGATACAAGCACCAGGGACAGTGAAGCTTTCTTT. It translates to CADTSTRDSEAFF.

The chain couples TRBV11-2 to TRBJ1-5, with a weak D call TRBD1 (6 bases). Per the germline V gene, CDR1 is SGHAT and CDR2 is FQNNGV. This CDR3 spans 15 amino acids. Trimming pared 5 bases from V and 2 bases from J, leaving 13 bases between. CDR3: CASSPQGFGNQPQHF. DNA of the CDR3: TGTGCCAGCAGCCCACAGGGTTTCGGCAATCAGCCCCAGCATTTT.

Details on this clone: This same CDR3 is encoded by further DNA sequences in the sample. J is TRBJ2-1 and V is TRBV5-1, with TRBD2 matching 9 bases. CDR1 SGHRS and CDR2 YFSETQ come from the germline V gene. V gave up 1 base and J gave up 3 bases; unmatched junction bases: 2. This CDR3 has 15 residues. This chain's CDR3 is CASSLLTSGYNEQFF. The DNA of the CDR3 is TGCGCCAGCAGCTTGTTGACTAGCGGCTACAATGAGCAGTTCTTC. The full variable domain, in which reference TRBV5-1 and TRBJ2-1 provide the parts outside the CDR3, is KAGVTQTPRYLIKTRGQQVTLSCSPISGHRSVSWYQQTPGQGLQFLFEYFSETQRNKGNFPGRFSGRQFSNSRSEMNVSTLELGDSALYLCASSLLTSGYNEQFFGPGTRLTVL.

Note on this clone: This specimen includes other DNA sequences encoding the same CDR3. The chain recombines TRBV7-2 with TRBJ2-1; no firm D call. Germline assignment: CDR1 SGHTA and CDR2 FQGNSA. The CDR3 covers 13 residues. Between the trimmed V and J ends, which lost 2 bases and 0 bases, there was a span of 2 bases. CDR3 loop: CASSLNSYNEQFF. CDR3 in DNA: TGTGCCAGCAGCTTAAACTCCTACAATGAGCAGTTCTTC.

The rearrangement joins TRBV27 to TRBJ1-1; possible D gene TRBD1, 6 bases. Germline V gene data show CDR1 as MNHEY and CDR2 as SMNVEV (reference sequence). With 0 bases removed from V and 5 bases from J, the gap between germline ends came to 16 bases. There are 16 residues in the CDR3. The CDR3 protein is CASSLSLPQGGTEAFF. The CDR3 nucleotides are TGTGCCAGCAGTTTATCCCTCCCACAGGGCGGAACTGAAGCTTTCTTT.

This chain joins TRBV10-3 and TRBJ2-6, with a tentative D call TRBD1 (6 bases). The germline V gene has CDR1 ENHRY and CDR2 SYGVKD. V was trimmed by 4 bases and J by 3 bases, leaving 10 bases between them. The CDR3 extends over 15 amino acids. The CDR3 region is CAISAGANGANVLTF. The CDR3 DNA sequence: TGTGCCATCAGTGCAGGGGCGAATGGGGCCAACGTCCTGACTTTC.

This clone was counted only a few times. V usage is TRBV10-2 and J usage is TRBJ2-5, with unresolved D. Germline CDR1 WSHSY, CDR2 SAAADI. The CDR3 has 11 residues. Trimming took 6 bases from V and 8 from J, leaving 10 bases between them. The CDR3 nucleotides are TGCGCCAGCAGCGGCCAAAGTACCCAGTACTTC. Protein: CASSGQSTQYF.

J is TRBJ1-4 and V is TRBV5-1, with 9 bases aligning to TRBD1. The germline CDR1 and CDR2 sequences are SGHRS and YFSETQ. V lost 2 bases and J lost 3; bases outside the gene matches: 5. The CDR3 is 16 residues long. The DNA for the CDR3 is TGCGCCAGCAGCTTTGCGGGACAGGGATCTAATGAAAAACTGTTTTTT. Translated: CASSFAGQGSNEKLFF.

The chain has TRBV6-5 and TRBJ1-4; D is unresolved. V was pared by 2 bases and J by 8 bases, with 9 bases between. CDR1 MNHEY and CDR2 SVGAGI come from the germline V gene. The CDR3 has 13 amino acids. CDR3 loop: CASSYEGGEKLFF. CDR3 nucleotide sequence: TGTGCCAGCAGTTACGAGGGAGGGGAAAAACTGTTTTTT.